A selection of T cell receptor beta chains follows, all from one sample in a study of blood T cell repertoires in COVID-19. Only in-frame clones appear in the TCRdb table, and some are missing; sequencing was by immunoSEQ multiplex PCR. Seen here are 180,000 or so clones, roughly 73% observed once, and the top ten hold 2.5% to 3%. The specimen was peripheral blood. Receptors originate from a woman aged 80 or older with active or convalescent COVID-19. The CDR3 runs from the conserved cysteine through the conserved F or W. D genes are given only for firm matches. The listing skips clone size in some rows; elsewhere it reads once, few, many or a size class.

abundance,j_gene,d_gene,v_gene,CDR3nt,CDR3aa
few,TRBJ2-1,NA,TRBV5-1,TGCGCCAGCAGCTCACAGCTGGTATACAATGAGCAGTTCTTC,CASSSQLVYNEQFF
many,TRBJ2-1,TRBD2,TRBV12-5,TGTGCTAGTGGTTTGTCTCTAGCGGGGGGAATTTACAATGAGCAGTTCTTC,CASGLSLAGGIYNEQFF
NA,TRBJ2-1,NA,TRBV7-2,TGTGCCAGCAGGTTAGGCGGGATGTACAATGAGCAGTTCTTC,CASRLGGMYNEQFF
NA,TRBJ2-3,TRBD2,TRBV20-1,TGCAGTGCTAGTTCGCTTGTGCGGGGGGGCTTGGATACGCAGTATTTT,CSASSLVRGGLDTQYF
NA,TRBJ1-1,TRBD1,TRBV2,TGTGCCAGTAGGGGGCAGCGCACTGAAGCTTTCTTT,CASRGQRTEAFF
NA,TRBJ2-1,TRBD2,TRBV11-3,TGTGCCAGCAGCTTAGAATCGGGGGGAGACAATGAGCAGTTCTTC,CASSLESGGDNEQFF
once,TRBJ2-1,NA,TRBV19,TGTGCCAGTAGTATATCGCTCAGCTCCTACAATGAGCAGTTCTTC,CASSISLSSYNEQFF
NA,TRBJ1-4,NA,TRBV28,TGTGCCAGCAGGAAAATAGTTGCGGGGGGGACCCATGAAAAACTGTTTTTT,CASRKIVAGGTHEKLFF
NA,TRBJ1-5,TRBD1,TRBV4-1,TGCGCCAGCAGCCAAGGGATTGGGACAGGGGGCAATCAGCCCCAGCATTTT,CASSQGIGTGGNQPQHF
once,TRBJ2-6,NA,TRBV3-1/TRBV3-2,TGTGCCAGCAGCCAAGGGACTTCTGGGGCCAACGTCCTGACTTTC,CASSQGTSGANVLTF
NA,TRBJ1-4,TRBD1,TRBV6-1,TGTGCCAGCAGTGAATCGGGACAGGGGTGGGAAAAACTGTTTTTT,CASSESGQGWEKLFF
NA,TRBJ1-6,NA,TRBV4-1,TGCGCCAGCAGCCAATTGGACAGCTTCCTAGATTCACCCCTCCACTTT,CASSQLDSFLDSPLHF
few,TRBJ1-6,TRBD1,TRBV18,TGTGCCAGCTCACCCAAAGGGACAGGGGCATTTTCCTATAATTCACCCCTCCACTTT,CASSPKGTGAFSYNSPLHF
NA,TRBJ2-3,NA,TRBV27,TGTGCCAGCAGTCCCTCAGGCCTCTTCACAGATACGCAGTATTTT,CASSPSGLFTDTQYF
NA,TRBJ1-2,NA,TRBV5-4,TGTGCCAGCAGCCGCCCCCCAGCGCCCTATGGCTACACCTTC,CASSRPPAPYGYTF
NA,TRBJ2-7,NA,TRBV27,TGTGCCAGCAGTTTTAGAGGGCTATCCTCCTACGAGCAGTACTTC,CASSFRGLSSYEQYF